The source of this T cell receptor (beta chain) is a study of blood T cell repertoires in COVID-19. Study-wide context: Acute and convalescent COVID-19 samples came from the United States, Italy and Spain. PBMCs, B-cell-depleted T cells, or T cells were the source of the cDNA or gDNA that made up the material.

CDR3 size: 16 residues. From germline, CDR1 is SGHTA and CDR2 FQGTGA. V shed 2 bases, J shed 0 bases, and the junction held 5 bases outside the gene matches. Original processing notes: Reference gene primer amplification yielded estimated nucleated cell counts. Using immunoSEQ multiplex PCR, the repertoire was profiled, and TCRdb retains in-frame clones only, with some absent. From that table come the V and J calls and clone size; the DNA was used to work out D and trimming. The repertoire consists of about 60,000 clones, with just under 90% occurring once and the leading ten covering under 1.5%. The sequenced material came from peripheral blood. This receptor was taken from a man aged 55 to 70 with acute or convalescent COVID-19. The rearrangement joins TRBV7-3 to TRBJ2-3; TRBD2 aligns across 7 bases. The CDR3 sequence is CASSLLPGGSTDTQYF. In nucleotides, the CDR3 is TGTGCCAGCAGCTTACTCCCGGGAGGAAGCACAGATACGCAGTATTTT.